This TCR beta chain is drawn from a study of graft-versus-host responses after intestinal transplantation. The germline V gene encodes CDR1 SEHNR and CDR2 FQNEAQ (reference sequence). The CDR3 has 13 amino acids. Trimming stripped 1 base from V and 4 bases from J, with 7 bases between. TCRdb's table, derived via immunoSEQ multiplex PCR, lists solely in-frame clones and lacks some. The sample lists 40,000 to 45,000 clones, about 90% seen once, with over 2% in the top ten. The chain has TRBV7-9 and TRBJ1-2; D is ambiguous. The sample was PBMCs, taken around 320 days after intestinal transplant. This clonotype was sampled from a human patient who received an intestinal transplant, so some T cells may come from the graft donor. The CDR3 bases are TGTGCCAGCAGCTTAGTGGCAGCCTATGGCTACACCTTC. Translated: CASSLVAAYGYTF.